This T cell receptor (beta chain) was sequenced in a study of Ad26.COV2.S vaccination and SARS-CoV-2 variants. Study-wide results and caveats: The analyses of TCR breadth and depth may have understated the size of total T cell responses. Following vaccination, spike-specific CD8+ and CD4+ T cell responses reportedly exhibited substantial breadth. Placebo recipients showed lower spike-specific TCR breadth than vaccinees. Participants given vaccine showed non-spike TCR breadth similar to that of placebo recipients.

V shed 4 bases and J 6 bases; nucleotides not matched to a gene: 3. The CDR3 length is 13 residues. Germline CDR1 MNHEY, CDR2 SMNVEV (reference sequence). TCRdb's copy holds only in-frame clones and misses some; the assay was immunoSEQ multiplex PCR. The sample yields more than 150,000 clones, 87% seen once. Concerning this clone: The antigen remains undetermined.

The clonotype originates from a human donor who had recovered from COVID-19. The sequencing used peripheral blood, collected after recovery from COVID-19. The V and J genes are TRBV27 and TRBJ2-7; 10 positions agree with TRBD2. CDR3 loop: CASSYSGGLEQYF. DNA of the CDR3: TGTGCCAGCAGTTATAGCGGGGGGCTCGAGCAGTACTTC.